Detailed here is one T cell receptor (beta chain). This record comes from a study of T cell responses to AZD1222 COVID-19 vaccine. Profiling relied on immunoSEQ multiplex PCR, and the TCRdb table lists in-frame clones only, not all of them. The sample yields 160,000 or so clones, more than 85% seen once. The germline V gene has CDR1 MDHEN and CDR2 SYDVKM. The CDR3 extends over 17 amino acids. The V end was cut by 3 bases, the J end by 4 bases, with 18 bases between. The gene calls are TRBV28 and TRBJ2-2; D perhaps matches TRBD1 (6 bases). The sample in question was peripheral blood, obtained 28 days after the second AZD1222 dose. This receptor was taken from an adult who received the AZD1222 COVID-19 vaccine. As DNA, the CDR3 is TGTGCCAGCAGTTTTCCCATCGGTCAGGGGATCACCGGGGAGCTGTTTTTT. It encodes CASSFPIGQGITGELFF. The full variable domain, its missing parts supplied by reference TRBV28 and TRBJ2-2, is DVKVTQSSRYLVKRTGEKVFLECVQDMDHENMFWYRQDPGLGLRLIYFSYDVKMKEKGDIPEGYSVSREKKERFSLILESASTNQTSMYLCASSFPIGQGITGELFFGEGSRLTVL.